The entry below gives a single T cell receptor (beta chain) sequence along with its context. As yet, its antigen is unknown. Trimming removed 0 bases at V and 5 bases at J, with 13 bases between. Per the germline V gene, CDR1 is MGHRA and CDR2 is YSYEKL. This CDR3 contains 15 residues. This record comes from a study of T cell responses to AZD1222 COVID-19 vaccine. Libraries were prepared by immunoSEQ multiplex PCR; TCRdb keeps only in-frame clonotypes and omits some of them. This table has about 73,000 clones, nearly 90% appearing once. Broader study findings: Baseline serostatus was positive in only six AZD1222 recipients. Without day 14 samples, only post-peak T cell repertoires were studied.

The rearrangement links TRBV4-1 to TRBJ1-1; tentatively, D is TRBD1 (5 bases). Here the sequenced sample was peripheral blood, taken 28 days after the second AZD1222 dose. The receptor comes from an adult who received the AZD1222 COVID-19 vaccine. The CDR3, as DNA: TGCGCCAGCAGCCAAGATCGGGGGGTCGGGACTGAAGCTTTCTTT. Its translation is CASSQDRGVGTEAFF.